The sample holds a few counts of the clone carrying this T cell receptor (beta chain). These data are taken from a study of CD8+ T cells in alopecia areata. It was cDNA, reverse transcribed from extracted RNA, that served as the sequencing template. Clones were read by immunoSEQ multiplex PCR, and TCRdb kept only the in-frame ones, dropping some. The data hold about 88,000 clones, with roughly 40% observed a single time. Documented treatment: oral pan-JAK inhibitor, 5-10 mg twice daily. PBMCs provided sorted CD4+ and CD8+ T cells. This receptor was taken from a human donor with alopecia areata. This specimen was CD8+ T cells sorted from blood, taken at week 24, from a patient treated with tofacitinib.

CDR3: CASTWRQGAYEQYF. The CDR3 coding sequence is TGTGCCTCCACTTGGCGGCAGGGGGCCTACGAGCAGTACTTC. The chain has TRBV7-2 and TRBJ2-7; TRBD1 agrees at 7 bases. The CDR3 has 14 amino acids. Germline assignment: CDR1 SGHTA and CDR2 FQGNSA. Germline trimming cut 11 bases from V and 2 bases from J; bases unmatched to any gene: 12.